These 2 T cell receptor beta chains came from one sample sequenced in a study of T cells in localized non-small cell lung cancer. Here immunoSEQ multiplex PCR was the method, and the copy in TCRdb shows in-frame clones only, minus some. The data contain about 51,000 clones, 80% to 85% of them singletons. Sequenced here: peripheral blood mononuclear cells, sampled before any cancer treatment. These TCRs come from a man aged 35-69 years with stage III lung adenocarcinoma.

The chain uses TRBV27 and TRBJ2-5; possibly TRBD1 or TRBD2 for D (5 bases each). The CDR3 sequence is 16 residues long. The germline gives CDR1 MNHEY, CDR2 SMNVEV (reference sequence). The V end was cut by 7 bases, the J end by 0 bases, with 18 bases between. Written as DNA, the CDR3 is TGTGCCAGCAAACCCACGAGGGGCGGGTACCAAGAGACCCAGTACTTC. Residues: CASKPTRGGYQETQYF.

For the CDR3, the DNA is TGTGCCAGCACTATCGGGGGCACACAAGAGACCCAGTACTTC. This encodes CASTIGGTQETQYF. The rearrangement joins TRBV11-1 to TRBJ2-5; D possibly uses TRBD1 or TRBD2 (6 bases each). Germline loops: CDR1 SGHAT, CDR2 FQDESV (reference sequence). Trimming removed 7 bases from V and 2 bases from J, with 14 bases in between. The CDR3 spans 14 residues.